The entry below gives a single T cell receptor (beta chain) sequence along with its context. These data belong to a study of blood T cell repertoires in COVID-19. The overall study: Sites across the United States, Italy and Spain contributed samples from acute and convalescent COVID-19. The cDNA or gDNA used as material had been derived from T cells, B-cell-depleted T cells, or PBMCs.

Per the original data handling: Amplification of reference gene primers was used by the study to estimate nucleated cell counts. Generated by immunoSEQ multiplex PCR, the TCRdb table keeps only in-frame clones and is missing some. V and J calls plus clone size are reproduced from that table; the DNA served to infer D and trimming. The data hold some 260,000 clones, with around nine tenths observed a single time. The receptor comes from a man aged 18 to 30 with active or convalescent COVID-19. Sequences were obtained from peripheral blood.

Written as DNA, the CDR3 is TGTGCCAGTAGTACGGGACAGGGAACTGGGGCCAACGTCCTGACTTTC. Its translation: CASSTGQGTGANVLTF. The chain joins TRBV19 to TRBJ2-6; TRBD1 aligns across 9 bases. The V gene end was trimmed by 4 bases and the J gene end by 2 bases; junction bases not matched to a gene: 3. CDR3 size: 16 residues. In germline, CDR1 is LNHDA, CDR2 SQIVND (reference sequence).